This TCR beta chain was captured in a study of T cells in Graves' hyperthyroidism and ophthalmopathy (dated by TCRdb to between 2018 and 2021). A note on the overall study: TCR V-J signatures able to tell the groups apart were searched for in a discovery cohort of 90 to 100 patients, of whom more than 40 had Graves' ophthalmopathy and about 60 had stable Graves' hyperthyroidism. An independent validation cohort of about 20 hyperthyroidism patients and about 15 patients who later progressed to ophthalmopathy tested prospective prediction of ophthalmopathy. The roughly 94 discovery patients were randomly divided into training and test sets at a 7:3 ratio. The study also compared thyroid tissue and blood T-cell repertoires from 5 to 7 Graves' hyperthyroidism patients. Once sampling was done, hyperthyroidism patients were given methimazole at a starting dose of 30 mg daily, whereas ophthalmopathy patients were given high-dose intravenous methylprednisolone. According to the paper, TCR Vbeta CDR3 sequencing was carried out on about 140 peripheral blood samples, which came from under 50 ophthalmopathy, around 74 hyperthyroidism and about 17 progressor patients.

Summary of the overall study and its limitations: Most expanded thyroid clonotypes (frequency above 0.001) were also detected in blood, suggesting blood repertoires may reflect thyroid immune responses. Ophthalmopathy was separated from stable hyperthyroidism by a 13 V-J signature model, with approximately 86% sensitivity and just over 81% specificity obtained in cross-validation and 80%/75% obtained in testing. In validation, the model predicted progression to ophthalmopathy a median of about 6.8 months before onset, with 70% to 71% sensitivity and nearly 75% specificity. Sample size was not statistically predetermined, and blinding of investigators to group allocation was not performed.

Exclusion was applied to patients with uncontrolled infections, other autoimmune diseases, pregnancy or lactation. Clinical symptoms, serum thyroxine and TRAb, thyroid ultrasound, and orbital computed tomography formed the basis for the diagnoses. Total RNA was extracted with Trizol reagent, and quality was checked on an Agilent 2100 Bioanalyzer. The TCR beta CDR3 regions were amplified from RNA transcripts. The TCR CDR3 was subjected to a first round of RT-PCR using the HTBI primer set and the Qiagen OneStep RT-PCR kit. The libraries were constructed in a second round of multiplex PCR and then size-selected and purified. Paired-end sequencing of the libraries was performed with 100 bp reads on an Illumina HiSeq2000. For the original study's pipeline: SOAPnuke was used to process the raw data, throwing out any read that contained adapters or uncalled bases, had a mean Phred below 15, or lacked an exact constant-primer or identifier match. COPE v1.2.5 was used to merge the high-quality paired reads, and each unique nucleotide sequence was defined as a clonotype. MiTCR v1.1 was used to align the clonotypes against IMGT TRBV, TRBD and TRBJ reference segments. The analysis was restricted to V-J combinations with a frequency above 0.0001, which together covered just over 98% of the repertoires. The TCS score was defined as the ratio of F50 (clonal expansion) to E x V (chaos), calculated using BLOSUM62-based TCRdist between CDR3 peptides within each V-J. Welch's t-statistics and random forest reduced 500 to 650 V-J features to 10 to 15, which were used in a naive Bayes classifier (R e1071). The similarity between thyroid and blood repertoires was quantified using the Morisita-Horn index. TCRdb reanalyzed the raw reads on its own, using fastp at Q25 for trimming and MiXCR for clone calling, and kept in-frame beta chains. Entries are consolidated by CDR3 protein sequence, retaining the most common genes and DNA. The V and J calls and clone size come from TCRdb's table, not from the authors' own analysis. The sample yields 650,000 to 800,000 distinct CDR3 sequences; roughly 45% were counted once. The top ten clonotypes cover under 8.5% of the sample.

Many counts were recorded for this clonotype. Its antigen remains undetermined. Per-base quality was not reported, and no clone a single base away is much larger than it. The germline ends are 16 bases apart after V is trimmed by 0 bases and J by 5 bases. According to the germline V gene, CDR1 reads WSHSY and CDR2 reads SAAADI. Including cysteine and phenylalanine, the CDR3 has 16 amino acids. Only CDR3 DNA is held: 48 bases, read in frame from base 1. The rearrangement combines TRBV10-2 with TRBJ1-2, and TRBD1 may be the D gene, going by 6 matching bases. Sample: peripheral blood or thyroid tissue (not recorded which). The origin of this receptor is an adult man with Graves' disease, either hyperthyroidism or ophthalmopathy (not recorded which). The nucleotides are TGCGCCAGCAGTGAGTCGGATGGGGGCCGGAGGTATGGCTACACCTTC. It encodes CASSESDGGRRYGYTF.